This T cell receptor (beta chain) was observed in a study of blood T cell repertoires in COVID-19. Germline CDR1 MNHEY, CDR2 SVGAGI. J was trimmed by 7 bases and V by 9 bases; bases with no gene match: 9. The CDR3 runs to 13 residues. Some clones are missing from TCRdb's copy, which holds only in-frame ones; the method was immunoSEQ multiplex PCR. The profile shows approximately 160,000 clones, 60% to 85% of them singletons. The J gene is TRBJ2-1, the V gene TRBV6-5; TRBD1 matches at 7 bases. Material: peripheral blood. The sequence was collected from a man between 60 and 75 years old with acute or convalescent COVID-19. The CDR3 nucleotides read TGTGCCAGTAAACCGGGACAGCTAAATGAGCAGTTCTTC. Translation gives CASKPGQLNEQFF.